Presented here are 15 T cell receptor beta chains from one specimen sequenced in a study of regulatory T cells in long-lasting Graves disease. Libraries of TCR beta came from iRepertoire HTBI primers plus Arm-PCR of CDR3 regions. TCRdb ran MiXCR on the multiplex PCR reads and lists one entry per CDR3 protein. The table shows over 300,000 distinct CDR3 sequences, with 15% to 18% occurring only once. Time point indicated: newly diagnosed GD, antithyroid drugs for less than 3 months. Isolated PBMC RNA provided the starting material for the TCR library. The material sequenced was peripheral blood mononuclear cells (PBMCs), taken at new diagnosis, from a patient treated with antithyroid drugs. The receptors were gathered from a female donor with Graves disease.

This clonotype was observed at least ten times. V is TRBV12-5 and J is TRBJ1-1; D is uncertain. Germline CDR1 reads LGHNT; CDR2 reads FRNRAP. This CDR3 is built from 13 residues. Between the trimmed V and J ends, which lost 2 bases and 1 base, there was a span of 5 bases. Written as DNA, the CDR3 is TGTGCTAGTGGTTTGTCTGGGAACACTGAAGCTTTCTTT. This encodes CASGLSGNTEAFF.

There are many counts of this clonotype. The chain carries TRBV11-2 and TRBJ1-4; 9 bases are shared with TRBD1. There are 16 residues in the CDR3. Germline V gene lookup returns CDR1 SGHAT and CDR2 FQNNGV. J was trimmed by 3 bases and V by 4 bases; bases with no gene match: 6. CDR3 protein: CASSSRQGEPNEKLFF. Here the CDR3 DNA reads TGTGCCAGCAGCTCGCGACAGGGGGAACCTAATGAAAAACTGTTTTTT.

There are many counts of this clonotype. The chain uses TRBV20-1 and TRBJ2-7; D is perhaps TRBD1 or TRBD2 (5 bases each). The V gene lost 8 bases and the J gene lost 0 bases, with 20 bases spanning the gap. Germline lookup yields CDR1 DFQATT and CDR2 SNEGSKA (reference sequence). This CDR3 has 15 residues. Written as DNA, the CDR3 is TGCAGTAACAAAAACAACCGGGACGGCTCCTACGAGCAGTACTTC. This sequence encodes CSNKNNRDGSYEQYF.

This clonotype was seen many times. The CDR3 DNA follows: TGTGCCAGCAGCGCACGGAGGCAGAACACCGGGGAGCTGTTTTTT. This sequence encodes CASSARRQNTGELFF. The V gene is TRBV9, the J gene TRBJ2-2; D may be TRBD2 (5 bases). The CDR3 loop spans 15 amino acids. The V gene lost 3 bases and the J gene lost 1 base, with 10 bases spanning the gap. The V gene's germline CDR1 is SGDLS and CDR2 YYNGEE. The entire variable domain, with the rest obtained from reference TRBV9 and TRBJ2-2, is as follows: DSGVTQTPKHLITATGQRVTLRCSPRSGDLSVYWYQQSLDQGLQFLIQYYNGEERAKGNILERFSAQQFPDLHSELNLSSLELGDSALYFCASSARRQNTGELFFGEGSRLTVL.

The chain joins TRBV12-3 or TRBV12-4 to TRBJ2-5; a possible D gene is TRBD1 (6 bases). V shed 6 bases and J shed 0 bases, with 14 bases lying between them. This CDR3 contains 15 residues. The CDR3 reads CASSQNWGHQETQYF. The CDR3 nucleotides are TGTGCCAGCAGCCAAAACTGGGGGCACCAAGAGACCCAGTACTTC.

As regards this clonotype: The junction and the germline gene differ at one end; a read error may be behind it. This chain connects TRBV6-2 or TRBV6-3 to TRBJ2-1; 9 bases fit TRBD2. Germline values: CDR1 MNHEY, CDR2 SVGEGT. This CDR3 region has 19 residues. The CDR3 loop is CASSDSGAGGPSPVNEQFF. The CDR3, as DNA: TGTGCCAGCAGTGACTCGGGGGCGGGGGGGCCTTCTCCGGTCAATGAGCAGTTCTTC.

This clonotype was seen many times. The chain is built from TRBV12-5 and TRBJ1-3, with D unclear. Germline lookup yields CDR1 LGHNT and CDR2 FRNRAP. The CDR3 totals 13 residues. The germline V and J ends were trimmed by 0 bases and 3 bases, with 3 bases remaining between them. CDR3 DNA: TGTGCTAGTGGTTTGGTAGATGGAAACACCATATATTTT. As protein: CASGLVDGNTIYF.

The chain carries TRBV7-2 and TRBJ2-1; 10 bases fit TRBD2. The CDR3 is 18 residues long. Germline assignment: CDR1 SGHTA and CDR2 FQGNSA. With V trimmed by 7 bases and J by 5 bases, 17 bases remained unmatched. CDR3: CASKAGAGGPVIHNEQFF. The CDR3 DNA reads TGTGCCAGCAAAGCTGGAGCGGGAGGGCCCGTCATACACAATGAGCAGTTCTTC.

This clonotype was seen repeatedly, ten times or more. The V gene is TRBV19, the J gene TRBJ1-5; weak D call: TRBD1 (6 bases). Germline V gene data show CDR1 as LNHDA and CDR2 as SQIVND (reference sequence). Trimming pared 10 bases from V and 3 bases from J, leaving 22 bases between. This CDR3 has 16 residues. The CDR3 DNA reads TGTGCCACTCAAGGGGGAAGGGGATCGGCCAATCAGCCCCAGCATTTT. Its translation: CATQGGRGSANQPQHF. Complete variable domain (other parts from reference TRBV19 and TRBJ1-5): DGGITQSPKYLFRKEGQNVTLSCEQNLNHDAMYWYRQDPGQGLRLIYYSQIVNDFQKGDIAEGYSVSREKKESFPLTVTSAQKNPTAFYLCATQGGRGSANQPQHFGDGTRLSIL.

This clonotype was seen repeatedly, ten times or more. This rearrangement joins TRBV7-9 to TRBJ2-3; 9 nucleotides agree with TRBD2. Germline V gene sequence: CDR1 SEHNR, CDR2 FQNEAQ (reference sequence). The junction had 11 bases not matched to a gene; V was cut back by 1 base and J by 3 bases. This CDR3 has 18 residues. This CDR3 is CASSLGLYSGSPTDTQYF. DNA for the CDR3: TGTGCCAGCAGCTTAGGCCTCTATAGCGGGAGCCCGACAGATACGCAGTATTTT.

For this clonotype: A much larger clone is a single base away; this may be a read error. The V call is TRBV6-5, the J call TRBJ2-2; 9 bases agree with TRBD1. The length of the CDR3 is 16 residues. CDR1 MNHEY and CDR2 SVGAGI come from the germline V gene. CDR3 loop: CVSRESDRGFTGELFF. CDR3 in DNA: TGTGTCAGCAGAGAATCGGACAGGGGATTTACCGGGGAGCTGTTTTTT.

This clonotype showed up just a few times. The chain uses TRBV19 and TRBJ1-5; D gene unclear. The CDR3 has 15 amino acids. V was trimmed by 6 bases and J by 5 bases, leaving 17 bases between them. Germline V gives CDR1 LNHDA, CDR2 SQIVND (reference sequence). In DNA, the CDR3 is TGTGCCAGTAGCAACAAGTTCCGGGTCGATCAGCCCCAGCATTTT. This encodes CASSNKFRVDQPQHF.

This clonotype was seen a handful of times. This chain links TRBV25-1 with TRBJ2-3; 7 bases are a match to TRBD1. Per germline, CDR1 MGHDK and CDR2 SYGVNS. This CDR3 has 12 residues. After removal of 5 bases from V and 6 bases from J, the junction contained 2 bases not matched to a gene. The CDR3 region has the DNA TGTGCCAGCAGTAAACAGGGGGATACGCAGTATTTT. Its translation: CASSKQGDTQYF.

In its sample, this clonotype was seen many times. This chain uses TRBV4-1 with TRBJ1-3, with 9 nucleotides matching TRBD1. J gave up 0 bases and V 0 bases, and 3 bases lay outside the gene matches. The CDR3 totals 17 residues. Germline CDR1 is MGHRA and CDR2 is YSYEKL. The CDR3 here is CASSQEGTGSSGNTIYF. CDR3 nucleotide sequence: TGCGCCAGCAGCCAAGAAGGGACAGGGAGCTCTGGAAACACCATATATTTT.

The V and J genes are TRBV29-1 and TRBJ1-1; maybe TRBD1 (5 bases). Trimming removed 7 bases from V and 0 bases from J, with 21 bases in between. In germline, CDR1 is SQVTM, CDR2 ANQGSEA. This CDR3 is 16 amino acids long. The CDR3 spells CSGRPRGSHMNTEAFF. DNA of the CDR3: TGCAGCGGCAGGCCGCGGGGGTCTCACATGAACACTGAAGCTTTCTTT.